Here is one TCR beta chain with its context. Its antigen is currently not known. It has no much larger one-base neighbor in the sample; base qualities were not kept. The data were obtained in a study of blood T cell repertoires in COVID-19 (dated by TCRdb to about 2020). For the study in its entirety: The collaborator samples originated in the United States, Italy and Spain and spanned the acute and convalescent phases of COVID-19. The prospective study material was composed of cDNA or gDNA derived from T cells, B-cell-depleted T cells, or PBMCs. HLA class I and class II types, where available, came from metadata supplied by the sample provider rather than from assay-based typing. The repertoires were released in a freely available public database meant as a resource for research on the immune response to SARS-CoV-2. Nearly every sample came with metadata listing a de-identified subject ID, COVID-19 status, age in years and sex. Subjects who had been exposed to COVID-19, were actively infected with it, or had recovered from it provided the deeply sampled blood TCRbeta repertoires that made up the dataset. The samples were drawn from the first 160 participants of the ongoing ImmuneRACE study and from 1,254 subjects provided by 6 global collaborators.

The CDR3 measures 16 amino acids from cysteine to phenylalanine. Of all the DNA, just the CDR3 is kept, 48 bases in frame from base 1. According to the germline V gene, CDR1 reads SGHVS and CDR2 reads FNYEAQ. Ends trimmed: V by 7 bases, J by 0 bases; bases unmatched to a gene: 6. TCRbeta CDR3 regions were amplified from genomic DNA by means of the immunoSEQ Assay, a bias-controlled multiplex PCR. Under the source paper's analysis protocol: The number of nucleated cells in each sample was estimated from the amplification of reference gene primers within the assay. To quantify the absolute abundance of each unique TCRbeta CDR3 rearrangement, sequence reads were collapsed and filtered. For each sample, productive Simpson clonality was calculated as the square root of Simpson's diversity index over productive rearrangements. TCRdb mirrors the immuneACCESS table, restricted to in-frame sequences. Some clones are absent from its copies; in checked studies, under half trace to an unresolved V gene, and the reason for the others is unknown. V, J and clone size were drawn from that table, and D and trimming were deduced from the DNA. The sample has hundreds of thousands of clones on record, roughly 90% of them singletons. The ten largest account for roughly 8.6% of the sample.

Participants in the prospective study were enrolled through a virtual design, were aged roughly 18 to 90 years, and lived in 24 United States geographic areas. Cohort assignment in the prospective study relied on participant-reported clinical history from a screening survey and a study questionnaire. Recovered participants in ImmuneRACE Cohort 3 were defined as having two consecutive negative NP/OP PCR tests, clearance from a healthcare professional, or resolution of symptoms. Mobile phlebotomists in the prospective study collected whole blood, serum and a nasopharyngeal or oropharyngeal swab from every participant. Prospective study participants could optionally give additional blood draws and questionnaires over a roughly two-month period. Before DNA extraction, prospective study blood samples were shipped either frozen or at room temperature. Broad study findings and their caveats: The quantity of clinical and demographic metadata differed by source and by participant and was supplied without curation.

The sequence came from a man aged 40-49 years who had recovered from COVID-19. Specimen: PBMCs or T cells enriched from blood (not recorded which). The chain employs TRBV7-6 and TRBJ2-6; 7 nucleotides in the junction match TRBD1. The CDR3 is CASKGGFGSGANVLTF. The nucleotides are TGTGCCAGCAAAGGGGGCTTCGGCTCTGGGGCCAACGTCCTGACTTTC.